This TCR beta chain was retrieved from a study of regulatory T cells in long-lasting Graves disease. The study's findings and limits: Persistent Graves' patients had lower TCR diversity than newly diagnosed ones.

Construction of TCR beta libraries relied on iRepertoire HTBI primers and on Arm-PCR targeting CDR3 regions. One entry per CDR3 protein, called by TCRdb with MiXCR from the multiplex PCR reads. The sample gives 350,000 to 450,000 distinct CDR3 sequences, approximately 15% of which show up once; around 27% is in the top ten. The time point is: newly diagnosed GD, antithyroid drugs for less than 3 months. RNA from PBMCs was the source of the TCR library. Trimming removed 5 bases from V and 4 bases from J; junction bases left unmatched: 12. The germline V gene encodes CDR1 MNHEY and CDR2 SMNVEV (reference sequence). The CDR3 length is 17 residues. Details on this clonotype: Its cognate antigen is unknown.

This sample also belongs to another study, concerning T cells in Graves' hyperthyroidism and ophthalmopathy.

Sample: peripheral blood mononuclear cells (PBMCs), taken at new diagnosis, from a patient treated with antithyroid drugs. The J gene is TRBJ2-3, the V gene TRBV27, with 10 nucleotides matching TRBD2. This sequence was found in a man aged 35 to 55 with Graves disease. CDR3 residues: CASSLTYSGRKADTQYF. The CDR3 coding sequence is TGTGCCAGCAGTCTAACGTATAGCGGGAGGAAGGCAGATACGCAGTATTTT.